These 8 T cell receptor beta chains were sequenced from one sample in a study of T cell responses to AZD1222 COVID-19 vaccine. Sequencing was performed with immunoSEQ multiplex PCR; in TCRdb, only in-frame clones are kept and a portion is missing. The repertoire holds some 140,000 clones, with roughly 91% as singletons. The sample was peripheral blood, taken 28 days after the second AZD1222 dose. The source of these receptors is an adult who received the AZD1222 COVID-19 vaccine.

A note on this clone: This sample also contains other DNA sequences that code for the same CDR3. The chain is built from TRBV28 and TRBJ2-7, with D tentatively TRBD1 (5 bases). This CDR3 spans 13 amino acids. V gave up 5 bases and J gave up 1 base, with 9 bases separating them. Germline-derived CDR1 and CDR2 are MDHEN and SYDVKM. The CDR3 coding sequence is TGTGCCAGCAGTCCTCAGGGATCCTACGAGCAGTACTTC. Protein: CASSPQGSYEQYF.

The gene calls are TRBV4-1 and TRBJ2-1; possibly TRBD1 for D (5 bases). Germline CDR1 reads MGHRA; CDR2 reads YSYEKL. V lost 2 bases to trimming and J lost 0 bases, with 14 bases between them. This CDR3 is 17 amino acids long. The CDR3 DNA reads TGCGCCAGCAGCCAAATCCCGACAGTGGGCTCCTACAATGAGCAGTTCTTC. Protein: CASSQIPTVGSYNEQFF.

The chain couples TRBV5-1 to TRBJ2-1, with 7 positions matching TRBD1. This CDR3 has 16 amino acids. With V trimmed by 3 bases and J by 1 base, 7 bases remained unmatched. In germline, CDR1 is SGHRS, CDR2 YFSETQ. CDR3: CASSWNAGGSYNEQFF. The DNA for the CDR3 is TGCGCCAGCAGCTGGAACGCAGGGGGTTCCTACAATGAGCAGTTCTTC.

For the CDR3, the DNA is TGTGCCAGCAGCTTAGCCCCGTCTTCTGTCTACAATGAGCAGTTCTTC. As protein: CASSLAPSSVYNEQFF. The gene calls are TRBV21-1 and TRBJ2-1; TRBD2, the table's D call, was not compared with the DNA. TRBV21-1 is a pseudogene locus. The CDR3 runs to 16 residues.

The chain uses TRBV5-1 and TRBJ1-1, with D possibly being TRBD1 (6 bases). CDR1 and CDR2 from the germline V gene are SGHRS and YFSETQ. V lost 3 bases and J lost 1, with 7 bases in between. The CDR3 spans 13 residues. DNA of the CDR3: TGCGCCAGCAGCTGGGGACAGAACACTGAAGCTTTCTTT. Its translation: CASSWGQNTEAFF.

The CDR3 here is CAWSMGRLNTEAFF. For the CDR3, the DNA is TGTGCCTGGAGTATGGGACGATTGAACACTGAAGCTTTCTTT. V is TRBV30 and J is TRBJ1-1; D might be TRBD1 (5 bases). This CDR3 spans 14 amino acids. The V end lost 2 bases, the J end lost 0 bases, and 10 bases lay between the germline ends. Germline CDR1 GTSNPN, CDR2 SVGIG (reference sequence).

This clone was found a few times. V usage is TRBV27 and J usage is TRBJ2-3, with a tentative D call TRBD2 (5 bases). The CDR3 runs 15 residues. Germline loops: CDR1 MNHEY, CDR2 SMNVEV (reference sequence). V shed 7 bases and J shed 0 bases, with 14 bases lying between them. Here the CDR3 reads CASNKRGTSTDTQYF. Here the CDR3 DNA reads TGTGCCAGCAATAAACGGGGTACTAGCACAGATACGCAGTATTTT.

This clone was seen once. The CDR3: CSASNGQLNTGELFF. CDR3 bases: TGCAGTGCTAGTAACGGACAGCTGAACACCGGGGAGCTGTTTTTT. The gene calls are TRBV20-1 and TRBJ2-2, with D tentatively TRBD1 (6 bases). The CDR3 length is 15 residues. Germline assignment: CDR1 DFQATT and CDR2 SNEGSKA (reference sequence). With 3 bases removed from V and 1 base from J, the gap between germline ends came to 12 bases.